Below, 9 T cell receptor beta chains from the same sample are listed, as sequenced in a study of CDR3 diversity in severe acne. TCRdb re-called the PCR reads through MiXCR, storing one row per CDR3 protein. The sample contains more than 85,000 distinct CDR3 sequences, around 50% of which appear only once. The sequenced sample consisted of blood. These receptors all stem from a male donor in good health, serving as a control.

This clonotype was observed many times. The V gene is TRBV4-1, the J gene TRBJ1-1; TRBD1 is a possible D gene (5 bases). This CDR3 region has 15 residues. The germline CDR1 and CDR2 sequences are MGHRA and YSYEKL. With 4 bases removed from V and 3 bases from J, the gap between germline ends came to 15 bases. CDR3 protein: CASSRQSQADTEAFF. The CDR3 DNA follows: TGCGCCAGCAGCCGACAGTCCCAGGCGGACACTGAAGCTTTCTTT.

This clonotype has just a few counts. V is TRBV20-1 and J is TRBJ2-7; D is perhaps TRBD1 (5 bases). V was cut by 3 bases and J by 3 bases, with 9 bases left in between. Germline V gives CDR1 DFQATT, CDR2 SNEGSKA (reference sequence). The CDR3 contains 12 residues. The CDR3 DNA reads as TGCAGTGCTAGTGCAGGGAACTACGAGCAGTACTTC. It specifies CSASAGNYEQYF.

In its sample, this clonotype was seen a few times. This chain uses TRBV5-4 with TRBJ1-5; D perhaps matches TRBD1 (5 bases). Germline V gene sequence: CDR1 SGHNT, CDR2 YYREEE (reference sequence). V shed 1 base and J shed 3 bases, with 14 bases lying between them. The CDR3 runs 16 residues. CDR3 amino acids: CASSLSGSGVNQPQHF. The CDR3 nucleotides read TGTGCCAGCAGCTTGTCCGGTTCGGGGGTCAATCAGCCCCAGCATTTT.

In its sample, this clonotype was seen many times. The V call is TRBV5-1, the J call TRBJ1-2; perhaps TRBD1 as D (5 bases). This CDR3 comprises 13 residues. Germline V gene data show CDR1 as SGHRS and CDR2 as YFSETQ. V gave up 0 bases and J gave up 10 bases, with 13 bases separating them. DNA for the CDR3: TGCGCCAGCAGCTTGGGCCCGGCTGGGGCCTACACCTTC. Residues: CASSLGPAGAYTF. Using reference TRBV5-1 and TRBJ1-2 for the parts outside the CDR3, the full variable domain is KAGVTQTPRYLIKTRGQQVTLSCSPISGHRSVSWYQQTPGQGLQFLFEYFSETQRNKGNFPGRFSGRQFSNSRSEMNVSTLELGDSALYLCASSLGPAGAYTFGSGTRLTVV.

This clonotype was recorded a few times. The genes are TRBV6-1 and TRBJ1-6; D gene ambiguous. Germline CDR1 reads MNHNS; CDR2 reads SASEGT. The CDR3 has 14 amino acids. Trimming took off 1 base at V and 7 bases at J, with 8 bases between the two ends. CDR3 amino acids: CASSEVTGNSPLHF. In DNA form, the CDR3 reads TGTGCCAGCAGTGAAGTGACGGGGAATTCACCCCTCCACTTT.

In this sample, this clonotype turned up a few times. The chain combines TRBV2 with TRBJ1-5; TRBD1 aligns across 8 bases. The J segment lost 4 bases and the V segment lost 5 bases, leaving 4 bases of the junction unmatched. The CDR3 extends over 14 amino acids. Germline-derived CDR1 and CDR2 are SNHLY and FYNNEI. In nucleotides, the CDR3 is TGTGCCAGCAGTCAACAGGGGGTAAATCAGCCCCAGCATTTT. The encoded protein is CASSQQGVNQPQHF.

The chain uses TRBV20-1 and TRBJ2-1; 12 bases are shared with TRBD2. Germline CDR1 DFQATT, CDR2 SNEGSKA (reference sequence). V was clipped by 6 bases and J by 7 bases; unmatched bases: 10. This CDR3 has 15 residues. The CDR3 nucleotides are TGCAGTGCGGTCCGGACTAGCGGGGATACAAATGAGCAGTTCTTC. Translated: CSAVRTSGDTNEQFF.

This clonotype was seen more than once but under ten times. The chain links TRBV6-5 to TRBJ1-1; D may be TRBD1 (5 bases). From germline, CDR1 is MNHEY and CDR2 SVGAGI. The V and J ends lost 10 bases and 3 bases respectively, with 12 bases between them. The CDR3 is 12 residues long. The CDR3 loop is CATSGWYTEAFF. The CDR3 DNA follows: TGTGCCACCTCAGGGTGGTACACTGAAGCTTTCTTT.

The rearrangement links TRBV25-1 to TRBJ1-3; perhaps TRBD1 as D (5 bases). Per germline, CDR1 MGHDK and CDR2 SYGVNS. V was shortened by 8 bases and J by 0 bases, with 14 bases between the two germline ends. This CDR3 comprises 15 residues. The CDR3 nucleotides read TGTGCCAGCGGGGCAGCGGGGAGCTCTGGAAACACCATATATTTT. It specifies CASGAAGSSGNTIYF.